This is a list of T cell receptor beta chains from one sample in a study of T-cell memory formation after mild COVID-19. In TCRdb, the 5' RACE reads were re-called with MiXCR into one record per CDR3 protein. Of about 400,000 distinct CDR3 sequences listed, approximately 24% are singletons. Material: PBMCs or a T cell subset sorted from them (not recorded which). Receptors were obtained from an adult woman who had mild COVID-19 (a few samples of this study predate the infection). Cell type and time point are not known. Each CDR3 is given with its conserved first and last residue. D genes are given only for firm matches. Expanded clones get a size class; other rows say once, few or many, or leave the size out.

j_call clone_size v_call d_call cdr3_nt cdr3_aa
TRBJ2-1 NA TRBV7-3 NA TGTGCCAGCAGCTTATGGGGCGGAGGGGGCGGCAATGAGCAGTTCTTC CASSLWGGGGGNEQFF
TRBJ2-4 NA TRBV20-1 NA TGCAGTGCTAGACGCGGGGGCATCCAATTAGCCAAAAACATTCAGTACTTC CSARRGGIQLAKNIQYF
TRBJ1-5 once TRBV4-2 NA TGTGCCAGCAGCCCCCATGGTACTTTGATAGCAGGCAATCTGCCCCAGCATTTT CASSPHGTLIAGNLPQHF
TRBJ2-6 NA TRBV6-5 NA TGTGCCAGCAGTCTAAGGGTCCCTGGGGCCAACGTCCTGACTTTC CASSLRVPGANVLTF
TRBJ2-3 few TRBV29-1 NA TGCAGCGTTGAAGACCCGAGGGTGCCAGATACGCAGTATTTT CSVEDPRVPDTQYF
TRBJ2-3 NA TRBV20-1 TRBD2 TGCAGTGCTAGAGAGGTGGAACTAGCGGGAATCACAGATACGCAGTATTTT CSAREVELAGITDTQYF
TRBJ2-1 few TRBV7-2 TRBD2 TGTGCCAGCAGCTTTTCCGGGACTAGCGTCTCCTACACTGAGCAGTTCTTC CASSFSGTSVSYTEQFF
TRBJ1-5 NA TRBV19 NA TGTGCCAGTAGTGAGCGGCCCGCTACAAATCAGCCCCAGCATTTT CASSERPATNQPQHF
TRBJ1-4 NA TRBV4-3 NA TGCGCCAGCAGCCAAGGAGGCACAGGGTACTCTGAAAAACTGTTTTTT CASSQGGTGYSEKLFF
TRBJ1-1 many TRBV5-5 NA TGTGCCAGCAGCTTGGGCGTCAGGAACACTGAAGCTTTCTTT CASSLGVRNTEAFF
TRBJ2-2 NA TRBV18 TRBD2 TGTGCCAGCTCACCTCCCGGACTAGCGGGAGTGGGCATAACCGGGGAGCTGTTTTTT CASSPPGLAGVGITGELFF
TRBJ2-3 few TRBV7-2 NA TGTGCCAGCAGCCGCATCCGCCTAACTAGCCGAGATACGCAGTATTTT CASSRIRLTSRDTQYF
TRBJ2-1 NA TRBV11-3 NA TGTGCCAGCAGCTTAGCCGCTAGCGCGCAGTTCTTC CASSLAASAQFF
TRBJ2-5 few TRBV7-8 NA TGTGCCAGCAGCTCCGTAATCGCGGGAAGCCGGGAGACCCAGTACTTC CASSSVIAGSRETQYF
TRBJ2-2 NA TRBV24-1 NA TGTGCCACCAGCGCACAGGGTGCGGACACCGGGGAGCTGTTTTTT CATSAQGADTGELFF
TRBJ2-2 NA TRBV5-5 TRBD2 TGTGCCAGCAGCTCTAGCGGGGGGGCCGGCGGGGAGCTGTTTTTT CASSSSGGAGGELFF
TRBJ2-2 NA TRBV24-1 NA TGTGCCACCAGTGATTCAAACAGGAACACCGGGGAGCTGTTTTTT CATSDSNRNTGELFF
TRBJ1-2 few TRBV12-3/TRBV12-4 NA TGTGCCAGCAGTTTAGGGGCAAAATATGGCTACACCTTC CASSLGAKYGYTF
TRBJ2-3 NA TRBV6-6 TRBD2 TGTGCCAGTTCCCGCGGGGGGTCGGTAGATACGCAGTATTTT CASSRGGSVDTQYF
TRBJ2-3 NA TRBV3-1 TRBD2 TGTGCCAGCAGCCAAGGTACTAGCGGGACAGATACGCAGTATTTT CASSQGTSGTDTQYF
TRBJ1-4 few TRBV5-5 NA TGTGCCAGCAGTCCACTCAGGAGGGGAGCAGGAGGGGAGGAAAAACTGTTTTTT CASSPLRRGAGGEEKLFF
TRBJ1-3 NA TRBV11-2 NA TGTGCCAGCAGCGCAGACCTGTTCTCCGGAAACACCATATATTTT CASSADLFSGNTIYF
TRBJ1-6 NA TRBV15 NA TGTGCCACCAGCAGAGATGAAGGCCCGGGACCCCTCCACTTT CATSRDEGPGPLHF
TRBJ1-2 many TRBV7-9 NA TGTGCCAGCAGCACCGACGGACCCTATGGCTACACCTTC CASSTDGPYGYTF
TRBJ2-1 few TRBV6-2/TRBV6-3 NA TGTGCCAGCAGCCTCTGGGACGGGTACAATGAGCAGTTCTTC CASSLWDGYNEQFF
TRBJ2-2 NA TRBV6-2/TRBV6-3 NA TGTGCCAGCGGGCGCAGCGGACGGGACACCGGGGAGCTGTTTTTT CASGRSGRDTGELFF
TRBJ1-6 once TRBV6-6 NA TGTGCCAGCGGGGGGTTCGGTAATTCACCCATCCACTTT CASGGFGNSPIHF
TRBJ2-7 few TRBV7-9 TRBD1 TGTGCCAGCAGCGGGACCGGGACAGGACTCGGCGAGCAGTACTTC CASSGTGTGLGEQYF
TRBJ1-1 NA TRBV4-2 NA TGTGCCAGCAGCCAATTACAGGGGAACACTGAAGCTTTCTTT CASSQLQGNTEAFF
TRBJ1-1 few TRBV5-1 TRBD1 TGCGCCAGCAGTTCTCAGGGGGTTAACACTGAAGCTTTCTTT CASSSQGVNTEAFF
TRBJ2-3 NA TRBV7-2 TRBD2 TGTGCCAGCAGCTTGACTAGCGGGAGTAGGGCAGATACGCAGTATTTT CASSLTSGSRADTQYF
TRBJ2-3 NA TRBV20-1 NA TGCAGTGCTAGGGTGGTGAACACAGATACGCAGTATTTT CSARVVNTDTQYF
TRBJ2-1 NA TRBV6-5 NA TGTGCCAGCATTTCCCCGGGGGCTAGCGGATACAATGAGCAGTTCTTC CASISPGASGYNEQFF
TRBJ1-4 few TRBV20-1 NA TGCAGTGCTAGGGACAGCCCTAATGAAAAACTGTTTTTT CSARDSPNEKLFF
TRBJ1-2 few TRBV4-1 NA TGCGCCAGCAGCCAAGAAGACCAATATGGCTACACCTTC CASSQEDQYGYTF
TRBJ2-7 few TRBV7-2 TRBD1 TGTGCCAGCAGCCCTGACAGGGGTCCCTACGAGCAGTACTTC CASSPDRGPYEQYF
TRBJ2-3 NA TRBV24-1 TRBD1 TGTGCCACCAGTGATTTGTCGCCGGGACAGGGTAGAGATACGCAGTATTTT CATSDLSPGQGRDTQYF
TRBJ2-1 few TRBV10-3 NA TGTGCCATCAGCCCCTTCGTGGGGGAGTATGAGCAGTTCTTC CAISPFVGEYEQFF
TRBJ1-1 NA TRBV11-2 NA TGTGCCAGCAGCCTCAACCCCGGGACGTCTGAAGCTTTCTTT CASSLNPGTSEAFF
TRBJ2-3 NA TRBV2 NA TGTGCCAGCAGTGAGCTGCTCCCCACAGATACGCAGTATTTT CASSELLPTDTQYF
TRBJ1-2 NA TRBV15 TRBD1 TGTGCCACCAGCAAAGACAGGGGCCCTTATGGCTACACCTTC CATSKDRGPYGYTF
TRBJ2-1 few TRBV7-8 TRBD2 TGTGCCAGCAGCTACCCAGGGCGGGAGGGGGATGAGCAGTTCTTC CASSYPGREGDEQFF
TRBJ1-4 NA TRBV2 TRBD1 TGTGCCAGCAGTGATCAAGGACAGGGGAAAAAACTGTTTTTT CASSDQGQGKKLFF
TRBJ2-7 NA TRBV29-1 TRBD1 TGCAGCGTTGTGGGGGACAGGGGACACTACGAGCAGTACTTC CSVVGDRGHYEQYF